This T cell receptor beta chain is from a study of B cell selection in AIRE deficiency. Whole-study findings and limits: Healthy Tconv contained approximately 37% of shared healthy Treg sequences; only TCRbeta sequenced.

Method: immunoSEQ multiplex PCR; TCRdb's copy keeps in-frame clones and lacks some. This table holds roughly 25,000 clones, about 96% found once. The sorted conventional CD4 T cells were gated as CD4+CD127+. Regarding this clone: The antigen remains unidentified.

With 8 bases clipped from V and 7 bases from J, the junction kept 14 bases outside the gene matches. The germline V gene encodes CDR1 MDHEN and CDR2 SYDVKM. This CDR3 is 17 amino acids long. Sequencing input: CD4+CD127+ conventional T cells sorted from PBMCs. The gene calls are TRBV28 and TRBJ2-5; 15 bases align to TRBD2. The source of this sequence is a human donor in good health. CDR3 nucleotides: TGTGCCAGCCTGGGACTAGCGGGAGGCCGTGCGCTTGGGACCCAGTACTTC. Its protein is CASLGLAGGRALGTQYF.